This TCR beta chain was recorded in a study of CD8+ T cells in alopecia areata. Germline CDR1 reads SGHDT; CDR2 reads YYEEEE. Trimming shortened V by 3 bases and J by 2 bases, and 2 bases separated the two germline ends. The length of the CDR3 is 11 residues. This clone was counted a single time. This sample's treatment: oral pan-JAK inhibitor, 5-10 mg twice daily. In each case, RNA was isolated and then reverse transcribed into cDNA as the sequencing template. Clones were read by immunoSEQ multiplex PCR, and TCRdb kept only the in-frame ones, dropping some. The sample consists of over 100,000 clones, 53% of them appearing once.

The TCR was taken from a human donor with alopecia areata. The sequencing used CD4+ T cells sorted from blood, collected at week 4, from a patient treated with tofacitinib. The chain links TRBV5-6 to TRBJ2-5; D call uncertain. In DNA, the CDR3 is TGTGCCAGCAGCTGGCAAGAGACCCAGTACTTC. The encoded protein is CASSWQETQYF.